Many counts were recorded for the clone carrying this T cell receptor (beta chain). Its antigen is currently unknown. TCRdb analysed the 5' RACE reads with MiXCR anew, one entry per CDR3 protein. Altogether 300,000 to 350,000 distinct CDR3 sequences are present, around 10% being singletons, with the ten largest covering roughly 9%. The data stem from a study of CD8 T cells in ankylosing spondylitis. V was trimmed by 4 bases and J by 2 bases, leaving 9 bases between them. The CDR3 totals 14 residues. The germline gives CDR1 MNHEY, CDR2 SVGEGT. General study points: Previous work reported some of these motif variants in the synovial fluid and blood of reactive arthritis. Fewer than 10 highly homologous variants made up a TCR beta motif that seemed to typify ankylosing spondylitis blood. CD8+ disease-linked clones were present at relatively low frequencies in blood.

The chain combines TRBV6-2 or TRBV6-3 with TRBJ2-1; D is unclear. The receptor comes from a female donor with ankylosing spondylitis or in good health (not recorded which). Sequencing was done on a sample of blood, either unsorted or a sorted T cell fraction (not recorded which). CDR3 sequence reads: CASSFTVAYNEQFF. The CDR3 nucleotides read TGTGCCAGCAGTTTCACTGTTGCCTACAATGAGCAGTTCTTC.